This T cell receptor (beta chain) was identified in a study of blood T cell repertoires in COVID-19 (TCRdb year 2020). Study-wide context: The collaborator samples originated in the United States, Italy and Spain and spanned the acute and convalescent phases of COVID-19. The prospective study material was composed of cDNA or gDNA derived from T cells, B-cell-depleted T cells, or PBMCs. Subjects who had been exposed to COVID-19, were actively infected with it, or had recovered from it provided the deeply sampled blood TCRbeta repertoires that made up the dataset. A freely available public database, intended as a resource for researchers studying the immune response to SARS-CoV-2, is where the repertoires were released. The samples were drawn from two sources: the first 160 participants of the ongoing ImmuneRACE study, and 1,000 to 1,500 subjects contributed by 6 global collaborators. A de-identified subject ID, COVID-19 status, age in years and sex were almost always included in the sample metadata. Where available, HLA class I and class II types were taken from metadata supplied by the sample provider and were not determined by assay-based typing. Study-level results and caveats: The quantity of clinical and demographic metadata differed by source and by participant and was supplied without curation.

This clone was recorded only once. Its antigen is still unknown. The sample holds no much larger clone one base away, and base qualities are not on file. TCRbeta CDR3 regions were amplified from genomic DNA using the immunoSEQ Assay, a bias-controlled multiplex PCR. Processing in the source paper ran as follows. The number of nucleated cells in each sample was estimated by amplification of reference gene primers within the assay. To quantify the absolute abundance of each unique TCRbeta CDR3 rearrangement, sequence reads were collapsed and filtered. For each sample, productive Simpson clonality was calculated as the square root of Simpson's diversity index over productive rearrangements. TCRdb took this table from immuneACCESS and kept in-frame rearrangements with V and J called. Such tables lack part of the clones; where checked against another copy, unresolved V genes explain under half of the gap, and the rest is unexplained. That table gives V, J and clone size, and the DNA gave D and trimming. In this sample the table shows 50,000 to 65,000 clones, nearly 95% of which occur a single time. 4.6% of the sample belongs to the ten largest clones.

From its cysteine to its phenylalanine, the CDR3 spans 15 amino acids. Solely the CDR3 DNA is kept, with 45 bases framed from the first base. Looking up the germline V gene yields CDR1 MDHEN and CDR2 SYDVKM. From V the trimming removes 10 bases and from J it removes 4 bases, while the gene matches leave 11 bases of the junction unaccounted for. Whole blood was collected in K2EDTA tubes by collaborating institutions according to the institutions' own protocols. For TCRbeta analysis, collaborators shipped samples as frozen whole blood, isolated PBMCs, or DNA extracted from either of those sample types.

The V and J genes are TRBV28 and TRBJ1-3; a stretch of 9 junction bases matches TRBD1. This receptor was identified in a man aged 45-65 years with active COVID-19. Sequencing used peripheral blood. The CDR3 region: CATGTGSSLGNTIYF. The DNA is TGTGCCACCGGGACAGGGTCTTCTCTGGGAAACACCATATATTTT.